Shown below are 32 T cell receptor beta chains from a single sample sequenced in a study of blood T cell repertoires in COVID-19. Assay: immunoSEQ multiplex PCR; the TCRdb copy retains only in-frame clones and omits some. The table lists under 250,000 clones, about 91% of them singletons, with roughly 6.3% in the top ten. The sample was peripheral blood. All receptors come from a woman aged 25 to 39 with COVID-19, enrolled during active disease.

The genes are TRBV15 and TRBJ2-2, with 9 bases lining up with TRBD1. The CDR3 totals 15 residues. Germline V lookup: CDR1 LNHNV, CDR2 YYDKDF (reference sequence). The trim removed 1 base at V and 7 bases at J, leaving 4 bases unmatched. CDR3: CATSRGQGDGGELFF. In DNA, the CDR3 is TGTGCCACCAGCAGAGGACAGGGGGATGGCGGGGAGCTGTTTTTT.

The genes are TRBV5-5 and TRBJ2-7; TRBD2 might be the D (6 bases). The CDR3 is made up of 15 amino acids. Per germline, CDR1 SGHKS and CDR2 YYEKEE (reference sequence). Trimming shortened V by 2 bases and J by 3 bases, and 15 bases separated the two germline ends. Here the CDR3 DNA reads TGTGCCAGCAGCTTTTCCCTTGGGGGGAACTACGAGCAGTACTTC. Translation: CASSFSLGGNYEQYF.

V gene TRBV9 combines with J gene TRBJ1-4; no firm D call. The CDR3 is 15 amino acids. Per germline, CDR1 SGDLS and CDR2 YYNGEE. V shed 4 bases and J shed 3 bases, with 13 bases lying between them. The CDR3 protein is CASSPEGAANEKLFF. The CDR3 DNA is TGTGCCAGCAGCCCCGAGGGAGCGGCTAATGAAAAACTGTTTTTT.

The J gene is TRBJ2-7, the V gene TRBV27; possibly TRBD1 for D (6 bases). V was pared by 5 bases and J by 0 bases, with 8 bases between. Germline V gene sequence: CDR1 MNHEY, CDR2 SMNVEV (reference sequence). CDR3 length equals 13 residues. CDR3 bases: TGTGCCAGCAGTGAGGGGGTCTCCTACGAGCAGTACTTC. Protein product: CASSEGVSYEQYF.

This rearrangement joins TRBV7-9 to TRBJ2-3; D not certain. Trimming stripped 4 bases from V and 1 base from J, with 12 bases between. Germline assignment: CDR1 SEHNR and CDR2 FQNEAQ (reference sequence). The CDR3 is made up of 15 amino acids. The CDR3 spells CASSSPPGGTDTQYF. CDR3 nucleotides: TGTGCCAGCAGCTCCCCCCCAGGTGGCACAGATACGCAGTATTTT.

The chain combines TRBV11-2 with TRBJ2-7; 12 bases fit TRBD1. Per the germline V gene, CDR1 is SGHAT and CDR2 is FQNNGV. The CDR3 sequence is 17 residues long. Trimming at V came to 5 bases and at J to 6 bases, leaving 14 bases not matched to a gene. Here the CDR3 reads CASSHTWTRDRGLEQYF. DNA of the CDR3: TGTGCCAGCAGCCACACCTGGACCCGGGACAGGGGGCTCGAGCAGTACTTC.

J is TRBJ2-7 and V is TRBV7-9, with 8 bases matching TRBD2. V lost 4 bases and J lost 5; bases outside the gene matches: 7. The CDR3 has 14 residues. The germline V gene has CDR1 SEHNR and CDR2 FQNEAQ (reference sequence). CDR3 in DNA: TGTGCCAGCAGCTCGACGGGAGGGCCCCACGAGCAGTACGTC. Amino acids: CASSSTGGPHEQYV.

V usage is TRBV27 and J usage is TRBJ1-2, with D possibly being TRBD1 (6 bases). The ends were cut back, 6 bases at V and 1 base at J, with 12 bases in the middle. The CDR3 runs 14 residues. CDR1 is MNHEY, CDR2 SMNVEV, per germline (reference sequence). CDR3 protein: CASRPTGNNYGYTF. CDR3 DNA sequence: TGTGCCAGCAGACCAACAGGGAATAACTATGGCTACACCTTC.

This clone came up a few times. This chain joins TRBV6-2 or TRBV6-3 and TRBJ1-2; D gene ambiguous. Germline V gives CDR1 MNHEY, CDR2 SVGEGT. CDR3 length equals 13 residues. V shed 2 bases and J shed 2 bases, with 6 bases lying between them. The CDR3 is CASSYGENYGYTF. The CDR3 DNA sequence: TGTGCCAGCAGTTACGGGGAGAACTATGGCTACACCTTC.

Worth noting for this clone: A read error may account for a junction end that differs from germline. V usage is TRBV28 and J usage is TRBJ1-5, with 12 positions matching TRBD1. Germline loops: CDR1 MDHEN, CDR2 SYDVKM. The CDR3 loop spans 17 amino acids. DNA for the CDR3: TGTGCCAACAGTTTATATGGTGGGACAGGGGGCGATCAGCCCCAGCATTTT. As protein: CANSLYGGTGGDQPQHF.

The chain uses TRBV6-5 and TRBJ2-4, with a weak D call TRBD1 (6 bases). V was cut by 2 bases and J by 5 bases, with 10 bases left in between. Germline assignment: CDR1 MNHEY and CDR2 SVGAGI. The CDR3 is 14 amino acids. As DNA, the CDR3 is TGTGCCAGCAGTTACCAGGGGCGGGAAAACATTCAGTACTTC. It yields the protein CASSYQGRENIQYF.

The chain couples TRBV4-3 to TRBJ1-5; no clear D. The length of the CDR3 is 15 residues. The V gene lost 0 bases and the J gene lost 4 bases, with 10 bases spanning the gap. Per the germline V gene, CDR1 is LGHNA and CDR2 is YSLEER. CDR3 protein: CASSQDPRINQPQHF. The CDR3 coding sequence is TGCGCCAGCAGCCAAGATCCCAGAATAAATCAGCCCCAGCATTTT.

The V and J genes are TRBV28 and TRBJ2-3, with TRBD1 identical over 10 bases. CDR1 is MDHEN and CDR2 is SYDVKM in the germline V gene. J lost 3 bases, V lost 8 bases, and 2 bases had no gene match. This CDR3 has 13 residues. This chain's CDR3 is CASRDRGTDTQYF. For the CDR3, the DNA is TGTGCCAGCCGGGACAGGGGAACAGATACGCAGTATTTT.

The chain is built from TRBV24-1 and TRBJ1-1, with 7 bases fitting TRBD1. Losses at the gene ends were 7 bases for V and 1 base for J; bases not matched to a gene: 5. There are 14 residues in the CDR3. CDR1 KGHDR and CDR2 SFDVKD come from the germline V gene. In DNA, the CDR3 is TGTGCCACCAGGCCCGGGACAGCGAACACTGAAGCTTTCTTT. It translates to CATRPGTANTEAFF.

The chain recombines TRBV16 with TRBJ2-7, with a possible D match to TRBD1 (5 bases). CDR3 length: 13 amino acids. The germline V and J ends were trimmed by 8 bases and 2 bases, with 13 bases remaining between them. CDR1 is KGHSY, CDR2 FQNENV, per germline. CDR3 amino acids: CASSGRAAYEQYV. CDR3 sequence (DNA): TGTGCCAGCTCAGGCAGGGCGGCCTACGAGCAGTACGTC.

The CDR3 loop reads CATSGGVAGTYEQYV. Written as DNA, the CDR3 is TGTGCCACCTCCGGGGGGGTAGCGGGAACCTACGAGCAGTACGTC. J is TRBJ2-7 and V is TRBV10-3; 8 positions agree with TRBD2. V was clipped by 10 bases and J by 2 bases; unmatched bases: 13. Germline V gene lookup returns CDR1 ENHRY and CDR2 SYGVKD. This CDR3 has 15 residues.

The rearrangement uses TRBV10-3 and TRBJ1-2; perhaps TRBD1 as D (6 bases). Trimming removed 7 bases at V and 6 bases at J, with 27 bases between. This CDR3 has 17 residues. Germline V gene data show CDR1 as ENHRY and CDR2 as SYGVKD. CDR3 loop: CAITASFRGQSIHGYTF. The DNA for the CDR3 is TGTGCCATCACCGCGTCGTTCCGAGGACAGAGCATTCATGGCTACACCTTC.

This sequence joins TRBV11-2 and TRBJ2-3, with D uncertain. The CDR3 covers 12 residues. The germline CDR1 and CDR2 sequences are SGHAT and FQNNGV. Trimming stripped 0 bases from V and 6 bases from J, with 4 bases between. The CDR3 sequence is CASSLESDTQYF. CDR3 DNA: TGTGCCAGCAGCTTAGAATCGGATACGCAGTATTTT.

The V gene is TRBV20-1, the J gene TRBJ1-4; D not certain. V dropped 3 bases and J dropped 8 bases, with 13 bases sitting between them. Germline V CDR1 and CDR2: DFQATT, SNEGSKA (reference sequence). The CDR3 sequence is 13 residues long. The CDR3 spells CSASLGSSEKLFF. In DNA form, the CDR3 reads TGCAGTGCTAGTCTCGGGAGTTCCGAAAAACTGTTTTTT.

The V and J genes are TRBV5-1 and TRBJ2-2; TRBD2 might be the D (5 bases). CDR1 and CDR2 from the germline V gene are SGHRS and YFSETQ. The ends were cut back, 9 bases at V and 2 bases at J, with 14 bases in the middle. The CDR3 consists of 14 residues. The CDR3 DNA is TGCGCCACCGGGGTTTTGGGTAACACCGGGGAGCTGTTTTTT. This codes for CATGVLGNTGELFF.

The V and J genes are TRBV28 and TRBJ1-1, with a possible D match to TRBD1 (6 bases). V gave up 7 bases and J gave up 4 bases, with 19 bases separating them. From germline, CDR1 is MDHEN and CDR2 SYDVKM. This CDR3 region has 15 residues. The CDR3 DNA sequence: TGTGCCAGCACCCAGGGAGGGGGGGGACGCACTGAAGCTTTCTTT. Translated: CASTQGGGGRTEAFF.

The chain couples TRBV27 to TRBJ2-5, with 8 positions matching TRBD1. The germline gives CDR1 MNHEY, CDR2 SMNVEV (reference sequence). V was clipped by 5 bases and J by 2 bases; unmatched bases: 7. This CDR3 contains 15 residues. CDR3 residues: CASSPTWDRQETQYF. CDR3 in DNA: TGTGCCAGCAGTCCAACCTGGGACAGGCAAGAGACCCAGTACTTC.

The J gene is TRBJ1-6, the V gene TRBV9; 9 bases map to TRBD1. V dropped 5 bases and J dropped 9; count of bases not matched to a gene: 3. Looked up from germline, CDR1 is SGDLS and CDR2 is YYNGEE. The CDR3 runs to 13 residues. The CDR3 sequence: CASSGTGRSPLHF. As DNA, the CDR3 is TGTGCCAGCAGTGGGACAGGGCGTTCACCCCTCCACTTT.

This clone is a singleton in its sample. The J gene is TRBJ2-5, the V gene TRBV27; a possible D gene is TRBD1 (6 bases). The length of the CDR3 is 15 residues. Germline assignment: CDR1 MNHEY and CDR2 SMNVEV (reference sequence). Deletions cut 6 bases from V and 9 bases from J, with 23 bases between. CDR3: CASRTYREPQRAQYF. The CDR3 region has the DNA TGTGCCAGCAGGACGTACAGGGAACCACAGAGGGCCCAGTACTTC.

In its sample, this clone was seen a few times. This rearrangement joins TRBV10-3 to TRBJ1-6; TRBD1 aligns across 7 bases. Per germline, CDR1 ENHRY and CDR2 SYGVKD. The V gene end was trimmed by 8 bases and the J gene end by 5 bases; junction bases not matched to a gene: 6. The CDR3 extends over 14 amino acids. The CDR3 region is CAIRSGTDNSPLHF. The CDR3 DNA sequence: TGTGCCATCCGTTCCGGGACAGATAATTCACCCCTCCACTTT.

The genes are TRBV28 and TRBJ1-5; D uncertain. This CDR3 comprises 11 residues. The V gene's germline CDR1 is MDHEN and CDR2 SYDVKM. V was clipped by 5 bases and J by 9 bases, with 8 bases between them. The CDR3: CASSLSGPQHF. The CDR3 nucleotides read TGTGCCAGCAGTCTATCCGGGCCCCAGCATTTT.

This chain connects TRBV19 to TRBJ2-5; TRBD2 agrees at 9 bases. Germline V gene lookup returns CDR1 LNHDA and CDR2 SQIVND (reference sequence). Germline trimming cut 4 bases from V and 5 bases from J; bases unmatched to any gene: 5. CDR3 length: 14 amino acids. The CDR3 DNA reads TGTGCCAGTAGTAGCGGGGGGGCCGAGGAGACCCAGTACTTC. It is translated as CASSSGGAEETQYF.

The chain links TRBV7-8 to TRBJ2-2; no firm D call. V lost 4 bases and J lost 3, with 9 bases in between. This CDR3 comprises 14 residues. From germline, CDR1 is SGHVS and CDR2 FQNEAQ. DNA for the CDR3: TGTGCCAGCAGCTCGGCCGGAGACACCGGGGAGCTGTTTTTT. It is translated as CASSSAGDTGELFF.

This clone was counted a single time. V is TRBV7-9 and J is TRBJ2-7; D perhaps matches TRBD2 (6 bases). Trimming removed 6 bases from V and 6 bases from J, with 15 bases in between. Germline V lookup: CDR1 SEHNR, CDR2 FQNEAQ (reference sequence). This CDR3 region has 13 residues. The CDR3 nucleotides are TGTGCCAGCAGGGGCGAGGGGCGGGGCGAGCAGTACTTC. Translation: CASRGEGRGEQYF.

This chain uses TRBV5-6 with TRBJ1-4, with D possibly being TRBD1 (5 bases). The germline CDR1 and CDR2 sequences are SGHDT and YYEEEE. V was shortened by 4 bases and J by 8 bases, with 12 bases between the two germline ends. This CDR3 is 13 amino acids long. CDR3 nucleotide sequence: TGTGCCAGCAGCGATATTGGGGGGGAAAAACTGTTTTTT. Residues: CASSDIGGEKLFF.

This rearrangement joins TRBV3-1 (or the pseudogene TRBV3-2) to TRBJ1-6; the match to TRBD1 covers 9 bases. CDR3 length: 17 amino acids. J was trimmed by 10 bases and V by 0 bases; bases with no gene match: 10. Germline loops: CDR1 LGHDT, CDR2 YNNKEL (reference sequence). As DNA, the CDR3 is TGTGCCAGCAGCCAAGATCGGCCGGGACAGGGTGGATCACCCCTCCACTTT. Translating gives CASSQDRPGQGGSPLHF.

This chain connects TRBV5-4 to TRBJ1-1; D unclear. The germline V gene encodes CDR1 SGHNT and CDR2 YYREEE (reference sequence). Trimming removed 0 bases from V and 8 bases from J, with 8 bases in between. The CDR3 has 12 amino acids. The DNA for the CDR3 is TGTGCCAGCAGCTTGGATCCCCTCGAAGCTTTCTTT. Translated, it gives CASSLDPLEAFF.